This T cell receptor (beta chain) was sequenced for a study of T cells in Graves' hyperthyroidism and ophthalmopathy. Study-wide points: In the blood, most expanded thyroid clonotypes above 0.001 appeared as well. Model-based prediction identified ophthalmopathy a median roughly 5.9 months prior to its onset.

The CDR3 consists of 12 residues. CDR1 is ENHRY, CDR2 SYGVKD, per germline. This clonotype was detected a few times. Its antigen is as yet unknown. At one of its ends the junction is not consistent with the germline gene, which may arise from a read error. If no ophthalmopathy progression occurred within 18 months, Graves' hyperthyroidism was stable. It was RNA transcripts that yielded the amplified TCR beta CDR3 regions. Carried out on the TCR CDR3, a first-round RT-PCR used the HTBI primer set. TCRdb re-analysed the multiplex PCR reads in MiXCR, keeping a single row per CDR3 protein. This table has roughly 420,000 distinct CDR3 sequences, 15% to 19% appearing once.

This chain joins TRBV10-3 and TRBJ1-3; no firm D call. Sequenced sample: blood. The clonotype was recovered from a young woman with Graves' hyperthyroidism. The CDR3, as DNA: TGTGCCATCAGCCAGGATGGAGACACCATATATTTT. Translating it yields CAISQDGDTIYF.